This record concerns one T cell receptor beta chain sequence. These data come from a study of blood T cell repertoires in COVID-19. This CDR3 region has 16 residues. The germline gives CDR1 SGHNT, CDR2 YYREEE (reference sequence). Germline trimming cut 9 bases from V and 6 bases from J; bases unmatched to any gene: 20. Libraries were prepared by immunoSEQ multiplex PCR; TCRdb keeps only in-frame clonotypes and omits some of them. The sample lists approximately 310,000 clones, roughly nine tenths occurring once. The rearrangement links TRBV5-4 to TRBJ1-2, with TRBD1 matching 7 bases. The source of this sequence is a man aged 55-75 years who had recovered from COVID-19. Source material: PBMCs or T cells enriched from blood (not recorded which). In nucleotides, the CDR3 is TGTGCCACGACAAATGCAGGGGGGCGCCTTTCGGATGGCTACACCTTC. Translated: CATTNAGGRLSDGYTF. The variable domain in full, completed from reference TRBV5-4 and TRBJ1-2, reads ETGVTQSPTHLIKTRGQQVTLRCSSQSGHNTVSWYQQALGQGPQFIFQYYREEENGRGNFPPRFSGLQFPNYSSELNVNALELDDSALYLCATTNAGGRLSDGYTFGSGTRLTVV.